The entry that follows covers one T cell receptor (beta chain) sequence. The target antigen is unknown. This entry comes from a study of beta chain features in type 1 diabetes. Whole-study findings and limits: All four CD4+ subsets from Type 1 diabetes patients carried moderately but significantly shorter TCRB CDR3s.

This CDR3 is built from 14 residues. CDR1 is SGHTA, CDR2 FQGTGA, per germline. Trimming pared 5 bases from V and 2 bases from J, leaving 7 bases between. Only one heparinised blood draw was taken per donor, and its volume averaged around 120 mL. CD45RO/CCR7/CD25/CD127/CD95/CD27 staining was used to isolate CD4+ naive, central memory, regulatory and stem cell-like memory cells by sorting. Purity exceeding 95% was reached by all sorted populations. Since all of the isolated RNA was reverse transcribed, expressed TCRB transcripts were what got sequenced. TCRdb's table, derived via immunoSEQ multiplex PCR, lists solely in-frame clones and lacks some. The sample records 25,000 to 30,000 clones, 50% to 65% being singletons.

Sequencing was performed on Tregs from blood. V is TRBV7-3 and J is TRBJ2-6; D is perhaps TRBD2 (6 bases). The origin of this receptor is a woman under 30 with type 1 diabetes. This CDR3 is CASSRRAGANVLTF. In DNA form, the CDR3 reads TGTGCCAGCAGCCGGAGGGCTGGGGCCAACGTCCTGACTTTC.